The text below deals with one T cell receptor beta chain. Germline V gives CDR1 LNHNV, CDR2 YYDKDF (reference sequence). This CDR3 region has 16 residues. V lost 0 bases and J 4 bases, leaving 13 bases between the germline ends. These data belong to a study of cytomegalovirus exposure and HLA in healthy donors. Study context: In an earlier analysis, 95 million to 140 million unique TCR beta sequences were found from some 200 million T cells.

The PCR employed 60 Vbeta primers together with 13 Jbeta primers. Method: immunoSEQ multiplex PCR; TCRdb's copy keeps in-frame clones and lacks some. The specimen's table records about 200,000 clones. The TCR comes from a boy younger than 18 in good health and CMV-seronegative. The sequenced sample was PBMCs. The V gene is TRBV15, the J gene TRBJ1-3; maybe TRBD1 (5 bases). The chain's CDR3 is CATSRDRARWGNTIYF. The CDR3 DNA reads TGTGCCACCAGCAGAGACAGGGCGAGGTGGGGAAACACCATATATTTT.